This TCR beta chain is from a study of cytotoxic CD8 clonotypes in ibrutinib-treated CLL. Study-wide background: Partial response was seen in 24 patients and complete response in 2; after median around 5.5 years, approximately 14 stayed remitted, approximately twelve progressed. Following treatment for a median approximately 12 months, range 6 to 36, response samples were then taken.

To note about this clone: As yet, its antigen is unknown.

Study results and caveats: The study sampled sustained-remission and progressing patients at different times.

Trimming left V 1 base short and J 4 bases short, with 8 bases between. This CDR3 is built from 13 residues. Germline loops: CDR1 SSHAT, CDR2 FNYEAQ (reference sequence). Repertoires were generated with immunoSEQ multiplex PCR, while TCRdb's copy carries only in-frame clones and drops some. The sample has around 310,000 clones, about 80% seen once. This material consisted of PBMCs, taken before ibrutinib treatment. The sequence came from a human donor with chronic lymphocytic leukemia. The gene calls are TRBV7-7 and TRBJ2-7; D gene unclear. In DNA, the CDR3 is TGTGCCAGCAGCTTAGATACACAATACGAGCAGTACTTC. This codes for CASSLDTQYEQYF.